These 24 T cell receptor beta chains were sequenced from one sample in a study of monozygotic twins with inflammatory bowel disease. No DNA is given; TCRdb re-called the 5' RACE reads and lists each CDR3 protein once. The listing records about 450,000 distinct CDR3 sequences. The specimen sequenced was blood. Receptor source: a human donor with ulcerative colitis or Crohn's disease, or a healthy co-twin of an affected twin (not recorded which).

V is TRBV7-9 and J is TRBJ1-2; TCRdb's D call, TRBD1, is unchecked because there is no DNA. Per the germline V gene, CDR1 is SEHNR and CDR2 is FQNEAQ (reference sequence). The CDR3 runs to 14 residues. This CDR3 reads CASEGGTANYGYTF. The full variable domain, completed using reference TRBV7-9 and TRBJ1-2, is DTGVSQNPRHKITKRGQNVTFRCDPISEHNRLYWYRQTLGQGPEFLTYFQNEAQLEKSRLLSDRFSAERPKGSFSTLEIQRTEQGDSAMYLCASEGGTANYGYTFGSGTRLTVV.

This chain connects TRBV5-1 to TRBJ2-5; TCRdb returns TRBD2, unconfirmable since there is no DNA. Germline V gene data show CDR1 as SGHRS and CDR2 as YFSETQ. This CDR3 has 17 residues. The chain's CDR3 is CASSLVLRQGPQETQYF.

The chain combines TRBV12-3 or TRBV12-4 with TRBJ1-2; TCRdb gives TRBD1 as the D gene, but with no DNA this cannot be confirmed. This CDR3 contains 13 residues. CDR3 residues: CASSNRGVYGYTF.

CDR3 loop: CSAVAGGSTGELFF. The chain uses TRBV20-1 and TRBJ2-2; without DNA, the TCRdb call of TRBD2 cannot be checked. The germline V gene has CDR1 DFQATT and CDR2 SNEGSKA (reference sequence). The CDR3 spans 14 residues.

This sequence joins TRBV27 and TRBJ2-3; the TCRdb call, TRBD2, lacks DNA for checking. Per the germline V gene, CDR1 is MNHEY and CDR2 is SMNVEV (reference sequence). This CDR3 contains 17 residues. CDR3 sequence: CAGSETSGGWDTDTQYF.

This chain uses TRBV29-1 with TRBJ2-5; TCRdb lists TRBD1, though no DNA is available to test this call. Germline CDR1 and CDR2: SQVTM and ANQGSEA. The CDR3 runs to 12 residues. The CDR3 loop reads CSVQTGEETQYF.

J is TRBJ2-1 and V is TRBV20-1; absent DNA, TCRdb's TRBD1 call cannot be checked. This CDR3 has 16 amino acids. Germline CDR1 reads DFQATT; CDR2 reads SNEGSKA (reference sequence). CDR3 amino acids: CSARDGPGDYYNEQFF.

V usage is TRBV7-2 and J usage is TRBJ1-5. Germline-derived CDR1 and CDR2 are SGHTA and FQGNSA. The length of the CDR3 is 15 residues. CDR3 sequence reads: CASSSGPFSNQPQHF.

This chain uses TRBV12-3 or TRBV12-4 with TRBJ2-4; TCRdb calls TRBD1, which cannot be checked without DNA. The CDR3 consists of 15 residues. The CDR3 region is CASSLWPLGGNIQYF.

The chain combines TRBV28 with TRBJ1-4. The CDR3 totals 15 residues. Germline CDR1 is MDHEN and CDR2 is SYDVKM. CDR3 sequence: CASSLVDGNNEKLFF.

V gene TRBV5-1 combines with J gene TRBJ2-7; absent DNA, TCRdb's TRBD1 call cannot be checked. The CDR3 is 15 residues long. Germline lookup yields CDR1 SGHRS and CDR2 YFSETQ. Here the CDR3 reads CASSLDSPGVDEQYF.

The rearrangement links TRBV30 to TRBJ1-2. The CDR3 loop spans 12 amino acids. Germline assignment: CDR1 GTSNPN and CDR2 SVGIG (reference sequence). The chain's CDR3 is CAWRVSGYGYTF.

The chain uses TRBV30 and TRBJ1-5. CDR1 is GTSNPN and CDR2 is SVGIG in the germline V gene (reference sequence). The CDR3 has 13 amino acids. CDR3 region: CAWSEMLYQPQHF.

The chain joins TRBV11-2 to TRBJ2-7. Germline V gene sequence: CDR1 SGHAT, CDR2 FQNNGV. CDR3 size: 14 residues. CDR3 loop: CASSLDTDPCEQYF.

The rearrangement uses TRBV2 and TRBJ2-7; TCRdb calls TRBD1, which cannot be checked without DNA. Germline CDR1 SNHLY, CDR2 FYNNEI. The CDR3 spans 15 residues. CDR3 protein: CASSGTWGLKYEQYF.

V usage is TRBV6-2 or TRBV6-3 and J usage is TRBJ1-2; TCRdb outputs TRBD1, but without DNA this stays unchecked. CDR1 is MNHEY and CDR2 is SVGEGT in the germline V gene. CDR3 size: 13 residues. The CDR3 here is CASSQQGEYGYTF.

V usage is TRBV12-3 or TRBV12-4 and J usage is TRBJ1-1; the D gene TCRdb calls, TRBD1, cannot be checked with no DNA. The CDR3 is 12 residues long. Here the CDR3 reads CASVTLGTEAFF.

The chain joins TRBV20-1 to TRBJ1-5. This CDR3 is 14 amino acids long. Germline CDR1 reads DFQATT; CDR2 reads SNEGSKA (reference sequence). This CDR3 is CSARDGNSNQPQHF.

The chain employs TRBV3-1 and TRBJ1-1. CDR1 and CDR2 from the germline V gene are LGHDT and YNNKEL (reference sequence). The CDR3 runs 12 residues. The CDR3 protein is CASSRVGREAFF.

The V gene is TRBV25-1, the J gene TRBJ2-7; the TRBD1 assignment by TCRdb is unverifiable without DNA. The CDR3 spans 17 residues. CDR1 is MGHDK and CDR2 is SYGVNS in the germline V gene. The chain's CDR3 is CASSESPTGTGVYEQYF.

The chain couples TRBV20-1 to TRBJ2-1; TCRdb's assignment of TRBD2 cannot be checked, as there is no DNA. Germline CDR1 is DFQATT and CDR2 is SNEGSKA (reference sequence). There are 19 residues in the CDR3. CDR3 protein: CSARGLWGLAGSSYNEQFF.

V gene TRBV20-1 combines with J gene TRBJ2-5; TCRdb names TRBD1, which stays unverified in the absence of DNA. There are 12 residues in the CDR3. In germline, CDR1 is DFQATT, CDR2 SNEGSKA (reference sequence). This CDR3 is CSAKQGAKAQYF.

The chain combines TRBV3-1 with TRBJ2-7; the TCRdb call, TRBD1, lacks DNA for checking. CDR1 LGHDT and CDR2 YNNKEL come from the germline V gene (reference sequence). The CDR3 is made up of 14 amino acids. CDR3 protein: CASSRGASSYEQYF.

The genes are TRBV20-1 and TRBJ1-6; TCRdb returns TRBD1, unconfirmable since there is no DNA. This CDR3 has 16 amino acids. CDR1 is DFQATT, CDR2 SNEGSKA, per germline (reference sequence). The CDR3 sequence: CSARDQDGTGGSPLHF.